Shown below are 30 T cell receptor beta chains from a single sample sequenced in a study of beta chain features in type 1 diabetes. No antigens are known for them. Of the isolated RNA, all was reverse transcribed, and so the sequenced material was expressed TCRB transcripts. Measured with immunoSEQ multiplex PCR; TCRdb has only the in-frame clones, and not every one. The sample includes roughly 220,000 clones, roughly 17% seen only once; the top ten take about 0.08%. Study-wide points: In all four CD4+ subsets, TCRB CDR3 length was significantly, moderately reduced in type 1 diabetes.

The sequenced material came from naive CD4+ T cells from blood. These receptors came from a man in his thirties or forties with type 1 diabetes.

The chain combines TRBV11-2 with TRBJ2-2, with D unresolved. The CDR3 length is 11 residues. V lost 6 bases, J lost 4 bases, and 3 bases lay in between. Germline V gene lookup returns CDR1 SGHAT and CDR2 FQNNGV. The CDR3 DNA reads TGTGCCAGCAGGGGCACCGGGGAGCTGTTTTTT. Translating gives CASRGTGELFF.

This clone was recorded a few times. The chain carries TRBV20-1 and TRBJ2-7; no reliable D call. This CDR3 is 11 amino acids long. Trimming shortened V by 5 bases and J by 4 bases, and 9 bases separated the two germline ends. Looked up from germline, CDR1 is DFQATT and CDR2 is SNEGSKA (reference sequence). CDR3 in amino acids: CSAATQYEQYF. In DNA form, the CDR3 reads TGCAGTGCTGCCACGCAATACGAGCAGTACTTC.

The chain recombines TRBV18 with TRBJ2-1; possibly TRBD2 for D (6 bases). Germline values: CDR1 KGHSH, CDR2 LQKENI. There are 16 residues in the CDR3. Trimming pared 5 bases from V and 8 bases from J, leaving 22 bases between. In DNA, the CDR3 is TGTGCCAGCTCAATGGTTGGAGCAGGGAGGAACGATGAGCAGTTCTTC. Its protein is CASSMVGAGRNDEQFF.

This chain uses TRBV7-2 with TRBJ2-6, with D perhaps matching TRBD1 (6 bases). Germline CDR1 reads SGHTA; CDR2 reads FQGNSA. There are 17 residues in the CDR3. V gave up 4 bases and J gave up 1 base, with 14 bases separating them. CDR3 region: CASSSDRTDSGANVLTF. The CDR3 DNA is TGTGCCAGCAGCTCGGACCGGACAGATTCTGGGGCCAACGTCCTGACTTTC.

The chain joins TRBV10-1 to TRBJ1-2; D not resolved. CDR3 length: 13 residues. Germline CDR1 reads WNHNN; CDR2 reads SYGVQD (reference sequence). Trimming left V 2 bases short and J 6 bases short, with 10 bases between. The CDR3 nucleotides are TGCGCCAGCAGTGAGACCGGGTCGGATGGCTACACCTTC. Protein: CASSETGSDGYTF.

The chain recombines TRBV29-1 with TRBJ1-2; D is uncertain. Per the germline V gene, CDR1 is SQVTM and CDR2 is ANQGSEA. This CDR3 has 13 amino acids. The V end lost 8 bases, the J end lost 0 bases, and 13 bases lay between the germline ends. The CDR3 DNA reads TGCAGCATTACCGGGTGGGCTAACTATGGCTACACCTTC. The encoded protein is CSITGWANYGYTF.

The sample holds a few counts of this clone. CDR3 bases: TGTGCCAGCAGCGTAGATGCGGGAGGGTCCTACAATGAGCAGTTCTTC. Translating it yields CASSVDAGGSYNEQFF. The V call is TRBV9, the J call TRBJ2-1; TRBD2 agrees at 9 bases. V was clipped by 0 bases and J by 1 base; unmatched bases: 2. This CDR3 comprises 16 residues. CDR1 and CDR2 (germline): SGDLS, YYNGEE.

This clone was picked up a small number of times. The chain combines TRBV20-1 with TRBJ2-1; D gene uncertain. Germline V gene sequence: CDR1 DFQATT, CDR2 SNEGSKA (reference sequence). The CDR3 runs to 11 residues. The germline V and J ends were trimmed by 7 bases and 7 bases, with 11 bases remaining between them. CDR3 nucleotide sequence: TGCAGTGTTATGCTGCTAAATGAGCAGTTCTTC. Its protein is CSVMLLNEQFF.

This clone was seen a few times. This chain uses TRBV29-1 with TRBJ1-1, with D hard to call. CDR1 and CDR2 (germline): SQVTM, ANQGSEA. This CDR3 has 14 amino acids. V was cut by 4 bases and J by 1 base, with 13 bases left in between. CDR3 nucleotide sequence: TGCAGCGTTGCCAGCCTCTTCCCGAACACTGAAGCTTTCTTT. Translating it yields CSVASLFPNTEAFF.

The CDR3 DNA sequence: TGCGCCAGCAGCCAGGGGCTCCAACTAGCGGACAGCACAGATACGCAGTATTTT. Amino acid sequence: CASSQGLQLADSTDTQYF. The chain links TRBV4-1 to TRBJ2-3; 8 bases are a match to TRBD2. The CDR3 runs 18 residues. Germline CDR1 MGHRA, CDR2 YSYEKL. The V gene end was trimmed by 3 bases and the J gene end by 0 bases; junction bases not matched to a gene: 11.

For the CDR3, the DNA is TGTGCCAGCAGTGAATATAGGACAGATACGCAGTATTTT. Protein sequence: CASSEYRTDTQYF. The chain links TRBV25-1 to TRBJ2-3; D is unclear. This CDR3 contains 13 residues. V was cut by 0 bases and J by 3 bases, with 4 bases left in between. In germline, CDR1 is MGHDK, CDR2 SYGVNS.

The gene calls are TRBV7-2 and TRBJ1-3; 7 bases line up with TRBD1. CDR1 is SGHTA and CDR2 is FQGNSA in the germline V gene. The CDR3 is made up of 15 amino acids. V shed 4 bases and J 3 bases; nucleotides not matched to a gene: 6. CDR3 bases: TGTGCCAGCAGCTCAACCCGGGACAGTGGAAACACCATATATTTT. Translation: CASSSTRDSGNTIYF.

The chain carries TRBV6-6 and TRBJ2-7; D perhaps matches TRBD1 (6 bases). Germline V lookup: CDR1 MNHNY, CDR2 SVGAGI (reference sequence). CDR3 length equals 15 residues. Between the trimmed V and J ends, which lost 7 bases and 2 bases, there was a span of 18 bases. The CDR3 loop is CASTLTRTVAYEQYF. CDR3 bases: TGTGCCAGCACCCTAACCCGGACAGTCGCCTACGAGCAGTACTTC.

The chain links TRBV7-9 to TRBJ2-3; D perhaps matches TRBD2 (6 bases). From germline, CDR1 is SEHNR and CDR2 FQNEAQ (reference sequence). The V end was cut by 7 bases, the J end by 5 bases, with 13 bases between. The CDR3 is 13 amino acids. CDR3 DNA sequence: TGTGCCAGCAACCCTGCCGGGGGAGATACGCAGTATTTT. Its translation is CASNPAGGDTQYF.

The CDR3 region has the DNA TGTGCCTGGAGTGTTGCGGGGTCAAATCAGCCCCAGCATTTT. This codes for CAWSVAGSNQPQHF. The chain couples TRBV30 to TRBJ1-5; D is undetermined. Between the trimmed V and J ends, which lost 0 bases and 4 bases, there was a span of 10 bases. CDR3 length equals 14 residues. Germline-derived CDR1 and CDR2 are GTSNPN and SVGIG (reference sequence). Together with reference TRBV30 and TRBJ1-5, the CDR3 gives the full variable domain: SQTIHQWPATLVQPVGSPLSLECTVEGTSNPNLYWYRQAAGRGLQLLFYSVGIGQISSEVPQNLSASRPQDRQFILSSKKLLLSDSGFYLCAWSVAGSNQPQHFGDGTRLSIL.

The genes are TRBV29-1 and TRBJ1-4; the D is unclear. Trimming left V 3 bases short and J 0 bases short, with 2 bases between. Germline V lookup: CDR1 SQVTM, CDR2 ANQGSEA. The CDR3 totals 12 residues. In nucleotides, the CDR3 is TGCAGCGTTGAGGCAACTAATGAAAAACTGTTTTTT. It codes for CSVEATNEKLFF.

CDR3 protein: CASSFLTLAGTGEQFF. The CDR3 DNA sequence: TGCGCCAGCAGCTTTCTCACACTAGCGGGCACTGGTGAGCAGTTCTTC. The rearrangement links TRBV5-1 to TRBJ2-1; TRBD2 matches at 9 bases. The length of the CDR3 is 16 residues. Unmatched junction bases numbered 12, after V lost 2 bases and J lost 9 bases. Germline V gene lookup returns CDR1 SGHRS and CDR2 YFSETQ.

This clone was observed a few times. J is TRBJ1-5 and V is TRBV7-9; perhaps TRBD1 as D (6 bases). Germline assignment: CDR1 SEHNR and CDR2 FQNEAQ (reference sequence). This CDR3 has 13 amino acids. Trimming removed 4 bases at V and 5 bases at J, with 9 bases between. Here the CDR3 DNA reads TGTGCCAGCAGCTCTCCAGGGGATCAGCCCCAGCATTTT. This translates into CASSSPGDQPQHF. The entire variable domain, with the rest obtained from reference TRBV7-9 and TRBJ1-5, is as follows: DTGVSQNPRHKITKRGQNVTFRCDPISEHNRLYWYRQTLGQGPEFLTYFQNEAQLEKSRLLSDRFSAERPKGSFSTLEIQRTEQGDSAMYLCASSSPGDQPQHFGDGTRLSIL.

The J gene is TRBJ2-7, the V gene TRBV14, with no clear D. The germline CDR1 and CDR2 sequences are SGHDN and FVKESK. The CDR3 contains 15 residues. V dropped 2 bases and J dropped 2 bases, with 13 bases sitting between them. The CDR3 here is CASSQFPLAAYEQYF. In nucleotides, the CDR3 is TGTGCCAGCAGCCAATTCCCGCTCGCGGCCTACGAGCAGTACTTC. The full variable domain, in which reference TRBV14 and TRBJ2-7 provide the parts outside the CDR3, is EAGVTQFPSHSVIEKGQTVTLRCDPISGHDNLYWYRRVMGKEIKFLLHFVKESKQDESGMPNNRFLAERTGGTYSTLKVQPAELEDSGVYFCASSQFPLAAYEQYFGPGTRLTVT.

The gene calls are TRBV7-3 and TRBJ2-7; D gene uncertain. V gave up 0 bases and J gave up 5 bases, with 14 bases separating them. Germline CDR1 SGHTA, CDR2 FQGTGA. The CDR3 spans 15 residues. Written as DNA, the CDR3 is TGTGCCAGCAGCTTAACGAACTCGATCGTACACGAGCAGTACTTC. Amino acids: CASSLTNSIVHEQYF.

This clone has a handful of counts. V and J are TRBV30 and TRBJ2-1; D gene unclear. The CDR3 totals 12 residues. V gave up 2 bases and J gave up 10 bases, with 12 bases separating them. CDR1 and CDR2 from the germline V gene are GTSNPN and SVGIG (reference sequence). As DNA, the CDR3 is TGTGCCTGGAGTCAATGGGGATACGAGCAGTTCTTC. The encoded protein is CAWSQWGYEQFF.

The V and J genes are TRBV29-1 and TRBJ2-3; unclear D gene. The V gene lost 5 bases and the J gene lost 0 bases, with 9 bases spanning the gap. The CDR3 runs 13 residues. Germline V gene lookup returns CDR1 SQVTM and CDR2 ANQGSEA. The CDR3 loop reads CSVRTDSTDTQYF. The CDR3 DNA follows: TGCAGCGTTCGGACGGACAGCACAGATACGCAGTATTTT.

This clone was counted only a few times. The chain uses TRBV27 and TRBJ2-7; possible D gene TRBD1, 5 bases. Per the germline V gene, CDR1 is MNHEY and CDR2 is SMNVEV (reference sequence). Trimming removed 5 bases from V and 1 base from J, with 12 bases in between. This CDR3 has 14 residues. The CDR3 coding sequence is TGTGCCAGCAGTCCGCGGACACTTTCCTACGAGCAGTACTTC. Residues: CASSPRTLSYEQYF.

The J gene is TRBJ2-7, the V gene TRBV5-1, with D possibly TRBD2 on 5 matching bases. The V end lost 3 bases, the J end lost 2 bases, and 15 bases lay between the germline ends. The CDR3 extends over 15 amino acids. Germline-derived CDR1 and CDR2 are SGHRS and YFSETQ. CDR3 loop: CASSSSIGRAYEQYF. The CDR3 region has the DNA TGCGCCAGCAGCTCAAGCATAGGGCGGGCCTACGAGCAGTACTTC.

The rearrangement links TRBV11-1 to TRBJ2-1, with no clear D. The ends were cut back, 3 bases at V and 0 bases at J, with 9 bases in the middle. The CDR3 contains 15 residues. Germline assignment: CDR1 SGHAT and CDR2 FQDESV (reference sequence). CDR3 bases: TGTGCCAGCAGCTTGACCGCAAGCTCCTACAATGAGCAGTTCTTC. Amino acid sequence: CASSLTASSYNEQFF.

The chain links TRBV13 to TRBJ2-3; 10 bases map to TRBD2. The CDR3 loop spans 16 amino acids. The V gene end was trimmed by 8 bases and the J gene end by 2 bases; junction bases not matched to a gene: 10. Germline CDR1 and CDR2: PRHDT and FYEKMQ (reference sequence). DNA of the CDR3: TGTGCCAGCCGAATCACCGGACTAGCGGACACAGATACGCAGTATTTT. It encodes CASRITGLADTDTQYF.

This clone was observed a handful of times. The chain carries TRBV14 and TRBJ2-1; D is unclear. This CDR3 is built from 16 residues. V was shortened by 4 bases and J by 3 bases, with 16 bases between the two germline ends. Germline-derived CDR1 and CDR2 are SGHDN and FVKESK. The CDR3 bases are TGTGCCAGCAGCCCCCGGTTGGTAGCTATCTACAATGAGCAGTTCTTC. It is translated as CASSPRLVAIYNEQFF.

The chain recombines TRBV30 with TRBJ2-5; D possibly corresponds to TRBD2 (6 bases). Germline V gives CDR1 GTSNPN, CDR2 SVGIG (reference sequence). The CDR3 has 13 amino acids. V was trimmed by 4 bases and J by 11 bases, leaving 20 bases between them. This chain's CDR3 is CAWNRDSPRAQYF. The CDR3 DNA is TGTGCCTGGAACCGGGACTCCCCAAGGGCTCAGTACTTC.

The chain couples TRBV7-6 to TRBJ2-1, with D maybe TRBD1 (7 bases). Trimming removed 1 base from V and 5 bases from J, with 18 bases in between. Germline lookup yields CDR1 SGHVS and CDR2 FNYEAQ. The CDR3 runs 17 residues. The CDR3, as DNA: TGTGCCAGCAGCTTAGTAGGATGGGGCAGGGGGGACAATGAGCAGTTCTTC. Residues: CASSLVGWGRGDNEQFF.

J is TRBJ2-7 and V is TRBV11-2; perhaps TRBD1 as D (5 bases). The CDR3 length is 13 residues. The germline gives CDR1 SGHAT, CDR2 FQNNGV. The V end lost 4 bases, the J end lost 3 bases, and 10 bases lay between the germline ends. Here the CDR3 DNA reads TGTGCCAGCAGCTCCCAGGGTTACTACGAGCAGTACTTC. Its protein product is CASSSQGYYEQYF. The full variable domain, with the rest looked up from reference TRBV11-2 and TRBJ2-7, is EAGVAQSPRYKIIEKRQSVAFWCNPISGHATLYWYQQILGQGPKLLIQFQNNGVVDDSQLPKDRFSAERLKGVDSTLKIQPAKLEDSAVYLCASSSQGYYEQYFGPGTRLTVT.